Presented here are 18 T cell receptor beta chains from one specimen sequenced in a study of blood T cell repertoires in COVID-19. TCRdb's table, derived via immunoSEQ multiplex PCR, lists solely in-frame clones and lacks some. The table has about 360,000 clones, around 90% seen once. What was sequenced was PBMCs or T cells enriched from blood (not recorded which). These receptors were obtained from a woman between 40 and 50 years old with acute COVID-19.

This clone has only one observation. The chain couples TRBV9 to TRBJ2-1; 8 nucleotides line up with TRBD2. Germline CDR1 and CDR2: SGDLS and YYNGEE. With 4 bases clipped from V and 7 bases from J, the junction kept 10 bases outside the gene matches. This CDR3 has 15 residues. DNA for the CDR3: TGTGCCAGCAGCCCTGCCGGGGGGGCCGGGAATGAGCAGTTCTTC. Its protein is CASSPAGGAGNEQFF.

The chain combines TRBV9 with TRBJ2-5, with 9 bases fitting TRBD2. There are 17 residues in the CDR3. The V gene end was trimmed by 0 bases and the J gene end by 7 bases; junction bases not matched to a gene: 13. CDR1 is SGDLS and CDR2 is YYNGEE in the germline V gene. The CDR3 reads CASSVDGRGGQSGTQYF. The CDR3 DNA is TGTGCCAGCAGCGTAGATGGGCGGGGGGGCCAGTCAGGGACCCAGTACTTC.

This chain uses TRBV10-3 with TRBJ2-5; 12 bases match TRBD2. V lost 8 bases, J lost 3 bases, and 4 bases stayed unmatched. This CDR3 is built from 14 residues. The germline CDR1 and CDR2 sequences are ENHRY and SYGVKD. CDR3 loop: CAIGRLAGEETQYF. In nucleotides, the CDR3 is TGTGCCATCGGGAGACTAGCGGGAGAAGAGACCCAGTACTTC.

This chain uses TRBV4-1 with TRBJ1-3, with D hard to call. CDR1 and CDR2 from the germline V gene are MGHRA and YSYEKL. CDR3 size: 14 residues. The germline V and J ends were trimmed by 3 bases and 4 bases, with 10 bases remaining between them. Here the CDR3 DNA reads TGCGCCAGCAGCCACTGGAGGAGAGGAAACACCATATATTTT. This sequence encodes CASSHWRRGNTIYF.

V is TRBV14 and J is TRBJ1-1, with 7 bases matching TRBD1. Trimming removed 0 bases from V and 4 bases from J; junction bases left unmatched: 11. CDR3 size: 17 residues. Germline V gene data show CDR1 as SGHDN and CDR2 as FVKESK. The CDR3 region has the DNA TGTGCCAGCAGCCAAGATTCCAAGGGGGCCTGGGGCACTGAAGCTTTCTTT. Translation gives CASSQDSKGAWGTEAFF.

The rearrangement joins TRBV2 to TRBJ1-1, with 7 bases aligning to TRBD1. CDR3 size: 13 residues. The V gene end was trimmed by 6 bases and the J gene end by 4 bases; junction bases not matched to a gene: 5. The germline gives CDR1 SNHLY, CDR2 FYNNEI. This CDR3 reads CASRDRWGTEAFF. In DNA form, the CDR3 reads TGTGCCAGCAGGGACAGGTGGGGCACTGAAGCTTTCTTT. The variable domain in full, completed from reference TRBV2 and TRBJ1-1, reads EPEVTQTPSHQVTQMGQEVILRCVPISNHLYFYWYRQILGQKVEFLVSFYNNEISEKSEIFDDQFSVERPDGSNFTLKIRSTKLEDSAMYFCASRDRWGTEAFFGQGTRLTVV.

The rearrangement uses TRBV19 and TRBJ1-3; tentative D call: TRBD1 (6 bases). The V end lost 7 bases, the J end lost 0 bases, and 10 bases lay between the germline ends. Germline values: CDR1 LNHDA, CDR2 SQIVND (reference sequence). The length of the CDR3 is 14 residues. The CDR3 loop reads CASTGQISGNTIYF. DNA of the CDR3: TGTGCCAGTACCGGACAGATCTCTGGAAACACCATATATTTT.

This rearrangement joins TRBV7-8 to TRBJ1-3; weak D call: TRBD1 (6 bases). V was shortened by 3 bases and J by 4 bases, with 7 bases between the two germline ends. CDR1 and CDR2 (germline): SGHVS, FQNEAQ. This CDR3 has 13 amino acids. CDR3 coding DNA: TGTGCCAGCAGCTTTGGACAGGGAAACACCATATATTTT. Translation: CASSFGQGNTIYF.

The chain uses TRBV5-1 and TRBJ1-1; D is uncertain. The germline V and J ends were trimmed by 4 bases and 9 bases, with 16 bases remaining between them. CDR1 is SGHRS, CDR2 YFSETQ, per germline. The CDR3 length is 13 residues. CDR3 nucleotide sequence: TGCGCCAGCAGCATTGGTTCGACTTCACAAGCTTTCTTT. Translating gives CASSIGSTSQAFF.

CDR3 residues: CASSRQPGRSYEQYF. CDR3 sequence (DNA): TGTGCCAGCAGCCGCCAACCGGGTCGCTCCTACGAGCAGTACTTC. The V and J genes are TRBV3-1 (or the pseudogene TRBV3-2) and TRBJ2-7; D is uncertain. The length of the CDR3 is 15 residues. Germline loops: CDR1 LGHDT, CDR2 YNNKEL (reference sequence). V lost 4 bases and J lost 0, with 13 bases in between.

Only one count was recorded for this clone. This rearrangement joins TRBV19 to TRBJ1-1, with D maybe TRBD1 (5 bases). The CDR3 extends over 13 amino acids. Germline V CDR1 and CDR2: LNHDA, SQIVND (reference sequence). V lost 3 bases, J lost 4 bases, and 9 bases lay in between. CDR3 loop: CASSIPGVTEAFF. The CDR3 coding sequence is TGTGCCAGTAGTATTCCGGGGGTCACTGAAGCTTTCTTT.

J is TRBJ2-1 and V is TRBV24-1; D is perhaps TRBD1 (6 bases). Trimming removed 0 bases at V and 8 bases at J, with 10 bases between. The CDR3 totals 14 residues. The germline CDR1 and CDR2 sequences are KGHDR and SFDVKD. CDR3: CATSDLGTYDEQFF. The CDR3, as DNA: TGTGCCACCAGTGATTTGGGGACATACGATGAGCAGTTCTTC.

V gene TRBV24-1 combines with J gene TRBJ2-3, with D possibly matching TRBD2 (6 bases). CDR1 is KGHDR and CDR2 is SFDVKD in the germline V gene. V was cut by 5 bases and J by 4 bases, with 12 bases left in between. This CDR3 has 14 amino acids. CDR3 DNA: TGTGCCACCAGTGGACCTGGCGGGGCAGATACGCAGTATTTT. Translated: CATSGPGGADTQYF.

CDR3 sequence reads: CASSLPGQTTLYEQYF. CDR3 in DNA: TGTGCCAGCAGCTTACCGGGACAGACCACCCTATACGAGCAGTACTTC. The rearrangement uses TRBV7-6 and TRBJ2-7, with TRBD1 matching over 7 bases. The J segment lost 4 bases and the V segment lost 2 bases, leaving 11 bases of the junction unmatched. This CDR3 contains 16 residues. Looked up from germline, CDR1 is SGHVS and CDR2 is FNYEAQ.

Regarding this clone: The same CDR3 is also encoded by other DNA sequences in this sample. The rearrangement links TRBV9 to TRBJ2-7, with D hard to call. The CDR3 covers 14 residues. Germline CDR1 reads SGDLS; CDR2 reads YYNGEE. V lost 2 bases, J lost 2 bases, and 11 bases lay in between. CDR3 in amino acids: CASSVGAGTYEQYF. The CDR3, as DNA: TGTGCCAGCAGCGTCGGCGCAGGCACCTACGAGCAGTACTTC.

CDR3 protein: CATLDTTGEQYF. Here the CDR3 DNA reads TGTGCCACCTTGGACACAACCGGCGAGCAGTACTTC. The V and J genes are TRBV27 and TRBJ2-7; D might be TRBD1 (5 bases). The CDR3 consists of 12 residues. Germline assignment: CDR1 MNHEY and CDR2 SMNVEV (reference sequence). V lost 10 bases and J 6 bases, leaving 16 bases between the germline ends.

This rearrangement joins TRBV2 to TRBJ2-7, with D possibly matching TRBD1 (6 bases). This CDR3 has 15 amino acids. Trimming stripped 4 bases from V and 3 bases from J, with 16 bases between. Germline CDR1 is SNHLY and CDR2 is FYNNEI. For the CDR3, the DNA is TGTGCCAGCAGTGTTGACCAGGGGTCGATCTACGAGCAGTACTTC. Translated: CASSVDQGSIYEQYF.

There are many counts of this clone. V gene TRBV11-2 combines with J gene TRBJ1-1; tentatively, D is TRBD1 (5 bases). V shed 5 bases and J shed 0 bases, with 7 bases lying between them. The CDR3 spans 13 residues. Germline V gene sequence: CDR1 SGHAT, CDR2 FQNNGV. Here the CDR3 reads CASSQTVNTEAFF. CDR3 DNA sequence: TGTGCCAGCAGCCAGACAGTGAACACTGAAGCTTTCTTT.